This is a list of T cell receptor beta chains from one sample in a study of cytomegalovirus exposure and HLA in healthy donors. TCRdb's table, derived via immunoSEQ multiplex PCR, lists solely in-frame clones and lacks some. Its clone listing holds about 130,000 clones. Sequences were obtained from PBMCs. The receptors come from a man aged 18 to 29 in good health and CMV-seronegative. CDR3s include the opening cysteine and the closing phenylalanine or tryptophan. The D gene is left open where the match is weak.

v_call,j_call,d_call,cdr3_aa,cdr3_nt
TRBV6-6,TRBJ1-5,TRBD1,CASSRQGNQPQHF,TGTGCCAGCAGCCGACAGGGAAATCAGCCCCAGCATTTT
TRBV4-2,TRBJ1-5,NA,CASSHTNQPQHF,TGTGCCAGCAGCCACACTAATCAGCCCCAGCATTTT
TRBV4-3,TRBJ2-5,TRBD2,CASSQDGRTLAGGPQETQYF,TGCGCCAGCAGCCAAGATGGAAGGACACTAGCGGGGGGACCACAAGAGACCCAGTACTTC
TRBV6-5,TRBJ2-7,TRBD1,CASRSPGQGAREQYF,TGTGCCAGCAGAAGTCCGGGACAGGGGGCTAGGGAGCAGTACTTC
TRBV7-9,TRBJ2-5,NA,CASRTKIRLGETQYF,TGTGCCAGCAGGACTAAGATCCGGCTTGGGGAGACCCAGTACTTC
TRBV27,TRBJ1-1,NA,CASKGGGASTEAFF,TGTGCCAGCAAGGGGGGGGGCGCATCGACTGAAGCTTTCTTT
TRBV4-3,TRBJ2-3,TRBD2,CASSQEGTSVTDTQYF,TGCGCCAGCAGCCAAGAAGGGACTAGCGTAACAGATACGCAGTATTTT
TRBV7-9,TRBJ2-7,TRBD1,CASSSPGTASYEQYF,TGTGCCAGCAGCTCCCCCGGGACAGCATCCTACGAGCAGTACTTC
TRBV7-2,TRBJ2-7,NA,CASSLLGPSSDEQYF,TGTGCCAGCAGCTTACTAGGTCCTAGCTCCGACGAGCAGTACTTC
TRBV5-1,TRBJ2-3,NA,CASSLDGGLNTQYF,TGCGCCAGCAGCTTGGACGGGGGTTTAAATACGCAGTATTTT